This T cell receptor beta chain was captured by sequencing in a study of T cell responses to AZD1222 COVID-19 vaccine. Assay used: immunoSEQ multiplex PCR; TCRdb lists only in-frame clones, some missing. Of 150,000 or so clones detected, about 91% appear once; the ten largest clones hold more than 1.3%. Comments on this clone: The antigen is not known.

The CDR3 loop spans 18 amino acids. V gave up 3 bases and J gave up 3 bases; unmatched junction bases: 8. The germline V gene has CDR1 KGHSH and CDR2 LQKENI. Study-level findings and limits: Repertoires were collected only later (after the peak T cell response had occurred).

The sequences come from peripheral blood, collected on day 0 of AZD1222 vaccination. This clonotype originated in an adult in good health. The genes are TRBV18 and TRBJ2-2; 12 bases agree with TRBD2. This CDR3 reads CASSPALAGGPYTGELFF. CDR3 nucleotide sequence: TGTGCCAGCTCACCTGCTCTAGCGGGGGGGCCTTACACCGGGGAGCTGTTTTTT. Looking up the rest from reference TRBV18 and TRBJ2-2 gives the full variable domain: NAGVMQNPRHLVRRRGQEARLRCSPMKGHSHVYWYRQLPEEGLKFMVYLQKENIIDESGMPKERFSAEFPKEGPSILRIQQVVRGDSAAYFCASSPALAGGPYTGELFFGEGSRLTVL.